This T cell receptor (beta chain) was found in a study of post-analysis software for immune sequencing data. Study-level background: Relapsing-remitting, secondary progressive and progressive-relapsing courses of multiple sclerosis were included. Overall study results and limits: By F measure, samples from a shared preparation batch strongly co-clustered. Patients with multiple sclerosis recorded significantly lower normalized Chao1 diversity than controls, the study found. Compared with controls, patients had more of five TRBV segments, including TRBV5-6, TRBV5-1 and TRBV20-1.

Germline CDR1 is DFQATT and CDR2 is SNEGSKA (reference sequence). Trimming left V 0 bases short and J 4 bases short, with 11 bases between. The CDR3 contains 14 residues. About this clonotype itself: Its target is not known.

Unique-molecular-identifier-tagged TCR beta cDNA libraries were used. TCRdb used MiXCR to reprocess the PCR reads, holding one entry per CDR3 protein. The sample records about 770,000 distinct CDR3 sequences, 35% to 55% being singletons. V gene TRBV20-1 combines with J gene TRBJ2-3; D is perhaps TRBD2 (5 bases). Material: blood. The TCR sequence derives from a girl aged 10 to 17 with multiple sclerosis. The chain's CDR3 is CSARELVPPDTQYF. DNA for the CDR3: TGCAGTGCTAGAGAACTAGTCCCGCCAGATACGCAGTATTTT.